The sequence of this T cell receptor (beta chain) was determined in a study of blood T cells in healthy people across ages. About the research overall: Roughly one uniquely barcoded beta molecule per two T cells was captured. General observations from the study: Per million T cells, TCR beta diversity dropped about linearly as age rose.

This clonotype was detected a few times. Its antigen is unknown. A sample-barcoded 5' primer and a J-beta primer mix were used in a second PCR of roughly 6 to 11 cycles. Via MiXCR, TCRdb re-called the 5' RACE reads, giving one row per CDR3 protein. The repertoire holds about 780,000 distinct CDR3 sequences, with about 42% as singletons. This receptor was identified in an older man in good health. The sequencing sample was made of blood.

The CDR3 coding sequence is TGTGCCAGCAGTTCACCGGCGGGACTAGCTCCCTACGAGCAGTACTTC. This encodes CASSSPAGLAPYEQYF. The chain recombines TRBV6-2 or TRBV6-3 with TRBJ2-7, with 9 bases lining up with TRBD2. Per the germline V gene, CDR1 is MNHEY and CDR2 is SVGEGT. The CDR3 loop spans 16 amino acids. Germline trimming cut 4 bases from V and 2 bases from J; bases unmatched to any gene: 9.